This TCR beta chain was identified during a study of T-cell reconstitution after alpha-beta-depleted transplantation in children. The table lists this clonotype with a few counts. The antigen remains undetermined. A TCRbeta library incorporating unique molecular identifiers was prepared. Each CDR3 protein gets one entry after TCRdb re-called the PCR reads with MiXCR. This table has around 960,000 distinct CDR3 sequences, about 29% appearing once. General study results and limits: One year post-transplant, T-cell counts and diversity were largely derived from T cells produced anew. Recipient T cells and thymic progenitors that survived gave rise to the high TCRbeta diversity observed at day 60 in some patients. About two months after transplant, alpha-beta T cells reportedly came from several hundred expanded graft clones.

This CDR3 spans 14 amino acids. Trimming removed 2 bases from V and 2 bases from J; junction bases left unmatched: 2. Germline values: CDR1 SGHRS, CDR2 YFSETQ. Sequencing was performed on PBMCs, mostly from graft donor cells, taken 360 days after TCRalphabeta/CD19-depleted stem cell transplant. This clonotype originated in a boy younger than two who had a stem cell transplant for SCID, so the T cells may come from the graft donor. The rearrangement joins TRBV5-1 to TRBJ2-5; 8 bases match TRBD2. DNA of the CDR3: TGCGCCAGCAGCTTACTAGCGGAGCAAGAGACCCAGTACTTC. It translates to CASSLLAEQETQYF.